This T cell receptor (beta chain) stems from a study of molecular identifiers for immune sequencing clone quantification. This clonotype occurred many times. No antigen is known for it. Whole-study results and caveats: Highly expanded clones may be undercounted when identical TCR molecules share barcodes. Over 99% of effector molecules, yet under 1% of naive-cell molecules, were held by clones above 20 RNA copies.

TCRdb passed the PCR reads through MiXCR, listing each CDR3 protein once. The repertoire holds about half a million distinct CDR3 sequences, about 21% seen once, with 0.7% to 0.95% in the top ten. Material: naive CD8+ T cells from blood, with Jurkat cell RNA spiked in. The subset is: FACS-sorted CD8+CD4-CCR7+CD45RA+ naive T cells. This receptor was identified in a human donor in good health. Some libraries in this study had Jurkat cell RNA spiked in.

The CDR3 DNA sequence: TGCGCCAGCAGCCCCGGGACAGTCGACACCGGGGAGCTGTTTTTT. This translates into CASSPGTVDTGELFF. J is TRBJ2-2 and V is TRBV4-1; 7 bases are a match to TRBD1. Germline-derived CDR1 and CDR2 are MGHRA and YSYEKL. J lost 3 bases, V lost 4 bases, and 5 bases had no gene match. This CDR3 has 15 amino acids.